This T cell receptor (beta chain) was captured by sequencing in a study of T cell repertoires in cytomegalovirus infection (dated by TCRdb to about 2019). About the full investigation: The HLA type of each donor mattered for the analysis, because public TCR beta signatures pointed to carriage of CMV infection along with the matching HLA type.

Reads for this sample came from an Illumina HiSeq 1500. In-frame beta chains were kept once TCRdb had trimmed the public reads at Q25 with fastp and called clones with MiXCR. CDR3 protein sequences are deduplicated, and each keeps its most common genes and DNA. This sample comprises 740,000 or so distinct CDR3 sequences, 35% to 40% of them detected only once. In total, the top ten clones hold 2.8% of the sample. On the study overall, not on this receptor specifically: In both this cohort and an independent roughly 330-donor cohort, the cumulative frequency of public TCR beta family members distinguished carriers of CMV infection plus the relevant HLA type. The ex vivo response was dominated by HLA-C-restricted CMV-specific TCR beta clonotypes, which also provided the single most frequent clonotype in two of eight donors.

This clonotype was seen a handful of times. Its specific antigen is unknown. Base qualities are not recorded, but no much larger clone differs from it by a single base. V loses 1 base of germline sequence and J loses 3 bases, and the interval between the two ends is 7 bases. The CDR3, from cysteine to phenylalanine, totals 14 residues. Here the CDR3 DNA is all that survives: 42 bases in frame from base 1. Per the germline V gene (reference sequence), SGHKS is the CDR1 and YYEKEE is the CDR2. The source material was PBMCs. The chain is assembled from TRBV5-5 and TRBJ1-4, with the D gene call left open. This TCR derives from a human donor in good health (CMV status not recorded). Some clones in this sample may be carry-over from other donors' samples. The CDR3 in this case is CASSLRQANEKLFF. The sequenced DNA: TGTGCCAGCAGCTTGCGGCAGGCTAATGAAAAACTGTTTTTT.